This entry concerns a single TCR beta chain. Antigen unknown. During cDNA synthesis, UMIs that each contained a 6-nucleotide sample barcode were added by means of template switching. TCRdb reprocessed the 5' RACE reads; each CDR3 protein has one entry and no DNA is given. This table lists 400,000 to 500,000 distinct CDR3 sequences. The sample is drawn from a study of monozygotic twins with inflammatory bowel disease. Study-level findings and limits: Compared with healthy twins, IBD patients shared fewer clonotypes with others, especially with disease activity.

The CDR3 totals 16 residues. Germline V gene lookup returns CDR1 MNHNS and CDR2 SASEGT. The sequenced sample was blood. The rearrangement joins TRBV6-1 to TRBJ2-3; TCRdb calls TRBD2, which cannot be checked without DNA. The clonotype originates from a human donor with ulcerative colitis or Crohn's disease, or a healthy co-twin of an affected twin (not recorded which). The CDR3 protein is CASRRQTSGRVDTQYF.